This T cell receptor (beta chain) was sequenced for a study of identical twins. All donors comprised healthy Caucasians. Deletions cut 0 bases from V and 9 bases from J, with 10 bases between. The CDR3 runs to 14 residues. CDR1 is SGHRS and CDR2 is YFSETQ in the germline V gene. Template switching, a step in the protocol, added a universal primer site, and cDNA carried unique molecular identifiers. MiXCR was run by TCRdb on the 5' RACE reads, yielding one entry per CDR3 protein. The table records 1.5 million or so distinct CDR3 sequences, under 35% of them present only once. In this sample, this clonotype turned up a few times.

The sequenced sample consisted of cord blood. The rearrangement uses TRBV5-1 and TRBJ1-6; D is uncertain. The origin of this receptor is a newborn girl in good health. The CDR3 nucleotides read TGCGCCAGCAGCTTGGTTCGAGGCGGTTCACCCCTCCACTTT. Protein product: CASSLVRGGSPLHF.